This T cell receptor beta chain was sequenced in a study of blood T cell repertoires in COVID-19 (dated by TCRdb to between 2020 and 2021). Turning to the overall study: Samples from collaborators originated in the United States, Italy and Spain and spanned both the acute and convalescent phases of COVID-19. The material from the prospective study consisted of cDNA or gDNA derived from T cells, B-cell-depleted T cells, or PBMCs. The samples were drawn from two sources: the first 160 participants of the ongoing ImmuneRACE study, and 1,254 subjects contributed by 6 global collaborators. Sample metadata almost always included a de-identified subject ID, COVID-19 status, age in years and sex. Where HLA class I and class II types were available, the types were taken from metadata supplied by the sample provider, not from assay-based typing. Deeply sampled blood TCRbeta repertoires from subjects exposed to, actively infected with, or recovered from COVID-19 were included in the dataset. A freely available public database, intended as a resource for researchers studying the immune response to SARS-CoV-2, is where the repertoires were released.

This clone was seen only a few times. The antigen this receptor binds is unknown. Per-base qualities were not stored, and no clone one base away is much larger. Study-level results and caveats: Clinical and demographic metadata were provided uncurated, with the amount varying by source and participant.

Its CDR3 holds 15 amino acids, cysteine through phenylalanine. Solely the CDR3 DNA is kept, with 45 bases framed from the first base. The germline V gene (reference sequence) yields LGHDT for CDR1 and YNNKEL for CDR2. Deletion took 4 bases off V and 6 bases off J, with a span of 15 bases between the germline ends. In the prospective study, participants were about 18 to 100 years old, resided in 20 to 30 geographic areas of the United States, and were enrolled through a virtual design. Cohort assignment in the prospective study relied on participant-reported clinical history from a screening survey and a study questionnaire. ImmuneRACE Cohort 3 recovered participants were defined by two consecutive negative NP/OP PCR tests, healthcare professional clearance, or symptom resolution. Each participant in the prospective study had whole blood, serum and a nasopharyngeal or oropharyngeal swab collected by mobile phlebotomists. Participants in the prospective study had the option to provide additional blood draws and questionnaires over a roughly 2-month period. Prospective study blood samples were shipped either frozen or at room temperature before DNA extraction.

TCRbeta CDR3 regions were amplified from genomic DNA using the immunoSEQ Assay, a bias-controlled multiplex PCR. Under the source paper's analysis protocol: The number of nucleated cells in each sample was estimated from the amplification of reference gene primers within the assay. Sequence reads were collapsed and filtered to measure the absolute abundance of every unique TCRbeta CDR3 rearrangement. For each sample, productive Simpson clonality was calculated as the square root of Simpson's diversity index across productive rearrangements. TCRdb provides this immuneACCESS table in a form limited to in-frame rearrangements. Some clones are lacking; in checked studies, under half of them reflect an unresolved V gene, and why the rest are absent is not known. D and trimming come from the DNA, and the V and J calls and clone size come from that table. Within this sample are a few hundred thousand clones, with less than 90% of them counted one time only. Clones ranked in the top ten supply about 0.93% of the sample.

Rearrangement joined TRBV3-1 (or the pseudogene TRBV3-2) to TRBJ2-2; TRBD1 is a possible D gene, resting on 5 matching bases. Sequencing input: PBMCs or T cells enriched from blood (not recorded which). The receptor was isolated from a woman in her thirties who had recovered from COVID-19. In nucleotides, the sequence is TGTGCCAGCAGCCTATACCAGGGAATCGCCGGGGAGCTGTTTTTT. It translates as CASSLYQGIAGELFF.